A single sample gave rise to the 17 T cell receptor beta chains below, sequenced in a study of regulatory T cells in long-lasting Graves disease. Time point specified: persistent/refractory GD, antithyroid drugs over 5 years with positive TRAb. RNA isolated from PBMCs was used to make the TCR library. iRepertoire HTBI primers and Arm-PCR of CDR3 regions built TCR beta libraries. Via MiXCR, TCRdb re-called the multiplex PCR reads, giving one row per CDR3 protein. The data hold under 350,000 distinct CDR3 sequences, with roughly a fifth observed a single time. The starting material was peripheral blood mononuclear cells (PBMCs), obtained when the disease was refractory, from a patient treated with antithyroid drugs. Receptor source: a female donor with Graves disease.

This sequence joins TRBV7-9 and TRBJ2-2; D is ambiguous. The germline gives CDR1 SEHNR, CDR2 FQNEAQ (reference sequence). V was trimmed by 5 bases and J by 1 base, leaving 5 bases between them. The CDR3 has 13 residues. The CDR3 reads CASSRKNTGELFF. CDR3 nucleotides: TGTGCCAGCAGCCGCAAGAACACCGGGGAGCTGTTTTTT.

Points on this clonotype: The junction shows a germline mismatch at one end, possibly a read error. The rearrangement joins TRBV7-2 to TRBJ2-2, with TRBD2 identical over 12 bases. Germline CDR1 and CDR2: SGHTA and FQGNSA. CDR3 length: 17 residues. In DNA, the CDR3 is TGTGCCAGCGGCTTAGACCTAGCGGGAGGGTCCACCGGGGAGCTGTTTTTT. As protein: CASGLDLAGGSTGELFF.

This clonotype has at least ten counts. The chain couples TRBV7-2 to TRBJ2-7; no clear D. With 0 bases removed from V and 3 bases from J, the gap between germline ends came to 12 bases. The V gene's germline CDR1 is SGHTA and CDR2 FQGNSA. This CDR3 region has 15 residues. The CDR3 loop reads CASSLANQLRYEQYF. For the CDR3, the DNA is TGTGCCAGCAGCTTAGCCAACCAACTACGCTACGAGCAGTACTTC.

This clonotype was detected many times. CDR3 coding DNA: TGTGCCAGTAGTATGCTGTTCATAGGGGGCGAGGCAATCAATCAGCCCCAGCATTTT. Its translation is CASSMLFIGGEAINQPQHF. The V call is TRBV19, the J call TRBJ1-5; TRBD1 agrees at 7 bases. CDR3 length: 19 amino acids. V lost 3 bases, J lost 3 bases, and 17 bases stayed unmatched. Per the germline V gene, CDR1 is LNHDA and CDR2 is SQIVND (reference sequence).

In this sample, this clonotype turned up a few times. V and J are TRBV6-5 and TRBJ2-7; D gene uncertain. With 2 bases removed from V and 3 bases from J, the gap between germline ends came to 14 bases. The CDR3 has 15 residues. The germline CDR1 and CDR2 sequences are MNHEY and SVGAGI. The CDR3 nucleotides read TGTGCCAGCAGTTACCCGACTGGACGAGGCTACGAGCAGTACTTC. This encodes CASSYPTGRGYEQYF.

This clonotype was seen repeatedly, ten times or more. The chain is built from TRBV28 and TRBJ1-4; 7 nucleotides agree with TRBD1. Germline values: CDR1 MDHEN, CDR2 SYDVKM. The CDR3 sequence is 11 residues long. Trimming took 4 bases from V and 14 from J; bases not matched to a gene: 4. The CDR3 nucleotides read TGTGCCAGCAGTTCCATACAGGGGCTGTTTTTT. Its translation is CASSSIQGLFF.

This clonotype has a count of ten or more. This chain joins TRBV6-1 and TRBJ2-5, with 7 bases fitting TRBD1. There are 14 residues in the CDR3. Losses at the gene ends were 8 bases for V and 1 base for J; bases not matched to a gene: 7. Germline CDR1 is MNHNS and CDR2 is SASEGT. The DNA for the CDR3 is TGTGCCAGCGCAGCAAACAGGGGCCAAGAGACCCAGTACTTC. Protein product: CASAANRGQETQYF.

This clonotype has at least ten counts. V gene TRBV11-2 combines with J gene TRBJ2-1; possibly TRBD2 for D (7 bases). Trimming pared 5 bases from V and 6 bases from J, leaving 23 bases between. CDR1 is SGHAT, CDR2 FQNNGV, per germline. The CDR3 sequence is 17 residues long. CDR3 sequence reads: CASSRGRLAGKTNEQFF. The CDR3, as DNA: TGTGCCAGCAGCCGGGGGCGACTAGCAGGTAAAACCAATGAGCAGTTCTTC. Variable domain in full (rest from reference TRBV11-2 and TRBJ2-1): EAGVAQSPRYKIIEKRQSVAFWCNPISGHATLYWYQQILGQGPKLLIQFQNNGVVDDSQLPKDRFSAERLKGVDSTLKIQPAKLEDSAVYLCASSRGRLAGKTNEQFFGPGTRLTVL.

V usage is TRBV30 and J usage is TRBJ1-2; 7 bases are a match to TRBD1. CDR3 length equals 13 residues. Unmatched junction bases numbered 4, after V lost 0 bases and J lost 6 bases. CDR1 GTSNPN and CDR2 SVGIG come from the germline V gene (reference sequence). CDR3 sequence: CAWSVLTGDGYTF. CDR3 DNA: TGTGCCTGGAGTGTTTTAACAGGGGATGGCTACACCTTC.

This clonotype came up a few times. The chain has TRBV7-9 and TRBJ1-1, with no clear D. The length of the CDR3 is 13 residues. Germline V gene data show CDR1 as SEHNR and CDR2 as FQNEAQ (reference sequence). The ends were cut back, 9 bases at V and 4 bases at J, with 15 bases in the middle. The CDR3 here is CASQAERATEAFF. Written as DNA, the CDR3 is TGTGCCAGTCAAGCGGAGCGGGCCACTGAAGCTTTCTTT.

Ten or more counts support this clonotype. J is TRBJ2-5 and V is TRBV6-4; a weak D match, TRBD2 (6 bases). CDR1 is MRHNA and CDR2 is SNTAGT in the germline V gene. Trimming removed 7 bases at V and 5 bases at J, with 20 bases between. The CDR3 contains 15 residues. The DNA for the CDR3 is TGTGCCAGCAACCTCGAGCTGTCTGGAGGGGAGACCCAGTACTTC. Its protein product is CASNLELSGGETQYF.

The DNA for the CDR3 is TGTGCCAGCAGTGAGACTAGCGGGAGTGCCAACGAGCAGTACTTC. The encoded protein is CASSETSGSANEQYF. This chain links TRBV28 with TRBJ2-7; 12 bases match TRBD2. Germline V gives CDR1 MDHEN, CDR2 SYDVKM. The V and J ends lost 5 bases and 5 bases, in that order; junction bases with no gene match: 7. The CDR3 is made up of 15 amino acids.

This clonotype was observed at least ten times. The CDR3 is CATSGKTGEHQETQYF. DNA for the CDR3: TGTGCCACCAGCGGAAAGACAGGAGAGCACCAAGAGACCCAGTACTTC. The V and J genes are TRBV15 and TRBJ2-5; TRBD1 is a possible D gene (6 bases). Trimming removed 5 bases from V and 0 bases from J, with 16 bases in between. Germline V lookup: CDR1 LNHNV, CDR2 YYDKDF (reference sequence). The CDR3 is 16 residues long.

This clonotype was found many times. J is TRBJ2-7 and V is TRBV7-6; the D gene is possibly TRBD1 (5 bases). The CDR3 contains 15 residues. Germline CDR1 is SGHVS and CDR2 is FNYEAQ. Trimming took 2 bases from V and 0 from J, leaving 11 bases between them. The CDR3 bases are TGTGCCAGCAGCTTAATGACAGATATCTCCTACGAGCAGTACTTC. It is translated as CASSLMTDISYEQYF.

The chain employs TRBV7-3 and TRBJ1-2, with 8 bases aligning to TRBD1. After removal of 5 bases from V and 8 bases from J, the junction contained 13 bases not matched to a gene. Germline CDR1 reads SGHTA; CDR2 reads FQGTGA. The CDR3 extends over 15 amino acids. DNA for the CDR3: TGTGCCAGCAGCCCTAGGGGACAGGTCGAGGACGGCTACACCTTC. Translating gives CASSPRGQVEDGYTF.

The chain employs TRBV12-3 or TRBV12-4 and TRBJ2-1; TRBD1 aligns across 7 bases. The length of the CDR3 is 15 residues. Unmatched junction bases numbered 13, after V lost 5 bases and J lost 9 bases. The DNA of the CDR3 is TGTGCCAGCAGTACCAGCCGCGACAGGGAAACTGAGCAGTTCTTC. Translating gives CASSTSRDRETEQFF.

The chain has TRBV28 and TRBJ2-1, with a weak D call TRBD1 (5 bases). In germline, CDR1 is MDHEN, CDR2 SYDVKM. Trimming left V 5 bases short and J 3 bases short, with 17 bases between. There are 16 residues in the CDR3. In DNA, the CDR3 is TGTGCCAGCAGTCTCCGACAGAGCCGGTTCTACAATGAGCAGTTCTTC. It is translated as CASSLRQSRFYNEQFF.